This T cell receptor (beta chain) was captured in a study of T cells in Graves' hyperthyroidism and ophthalmopathy. Of note for this clonotype: Its antigen is unknown.

The CDR3 has 15 residues. V shed 0 bases, J shed 5 bases, and the junction held 7 bases outside the gene matches. Germline CDR1 is SGDLS and CDR2 is YYNGEE. Study-wide points: Most expanded thyroid clonotypes above 0.001 recurred in blood.

RNA transcripts provided the source from which TCR beta CDR3 regions were amplified. An initial round of RT-PCR targeting the TCR CDR3 relied on the HTBI primer set. Using its own MiXCR run on the multiplex PCR reads, TCRdb lists one record per CDR3 protein. Found here are 250,000 to 300,000 distinct CDR3 sequences, roughly a fifth of them singletons; the top ten hold 35% to 45%. Sequences were obtained from blood. This sequence joins TRBV9 and TRBJ2-7, with 8 nucleotides matching TRBD2. The origin of this receptor is a man in his fifties or sixties with Graves' ophthalmopathy. As DNA, the CDR3 is TGTGCCAGCAGCGTAGGGGGCGGGAGGTCCAACGAGCAGTACTTC. Encoded protein: CASSVGGGRSNEQYF.